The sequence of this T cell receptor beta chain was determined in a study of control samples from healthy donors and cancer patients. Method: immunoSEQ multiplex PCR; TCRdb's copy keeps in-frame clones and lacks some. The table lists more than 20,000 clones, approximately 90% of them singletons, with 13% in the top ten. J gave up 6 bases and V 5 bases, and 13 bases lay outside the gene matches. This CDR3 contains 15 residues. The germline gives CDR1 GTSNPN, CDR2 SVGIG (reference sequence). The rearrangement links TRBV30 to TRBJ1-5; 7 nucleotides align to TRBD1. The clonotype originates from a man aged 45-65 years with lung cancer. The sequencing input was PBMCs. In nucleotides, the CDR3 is TGTGCCTGGGCTCGGGACAGTGGGGAGGGTCAGCCCCAGCATTTT. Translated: CAWARDSGEGQPQHF. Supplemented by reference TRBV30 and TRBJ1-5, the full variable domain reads SQTIHQWPATLVQPVGSPLSLECTVEGTSNPNLYWYRQAAGRGLQLLFYSVGIGQISSEVPQNLSASRPQDRQFILSSKKLLLSDSGFYLCAWARDSGEGQPQHFGDGTRLSIL.